Shown below are 8 T cell receptor beta chains from a single sample sequenced in a study of control samples from healthy donors and cancer patients. Libraries were prepared by immunoSEQ multiplex PCR; TCRdb keeps only in-frame clonotypes and omits some of them. The sample has some 87,000 clones; 70% to 85% are singletons. Sequenced material: PBMCs. The receptor set was obtained from a man aged 55-75 years with head and neck cancer.

The chain carries TRBV7-2 and TRBJ2-5; D perhaps matches TRBD1 (6 bases). Germline CDR1 reads SGHTA; CDR2 reads FQGNSA. The CDR3 covers 16 residues. Between the trimmed V and J ends, which lost 5 bases and 5 bases, there was a span of 21 bases. In DNA, the CDR3 is TGTGCCAGCAGCCAACAACAGGGCACCGTCGGGGAGACCCAGTACTTC. Amino acid sequence: CASSQQQGTVGETQYF.

In this sample, this clone turned up once. J is TRBJ2-1 and V is TRBV15; 9 nucleotides line up with TRBD1. Trimming took 5 bases from V and 6 from J; bases not matched to a gene: 8. The CDR3 consists of 15 residues. Germline assignment: CDR1 LNHNV and CDR2 YYDKDF (reference sequence). CDR3 DNA: TGTGCCACCAGCTCACGGACAGGGGTCACCAATGAGCAGTTCTTC. It yields the protein CATSSRTGVTNEQFF.

This clone is labeled as medium-sized (0.01 to 0.1%). The chain joins TRBV18 to TRBJ2-1; D ambiguous. The CDR3 covers 12 residues. Trimming took off 3 bases at V and 10 bases at J, with 10 bases between the two ends. Germline values: CDR1 KGHSH, CDR2 LQKENI. The CDR3 region is CASSPQETEQFF. The CDR3 coding sequence is TGTGCCAGCTCACCGCAAGAGACGGAGCAGTTCTTC.

This clone was observed once. V usage is TRBV5-1 and J usage is TRBJ1-1, with D unresolved. Germline lookup yields CDR1 SGHRS and CDR2 YFSETQ. V was cut by 4 bases and J by 0 bases, with 25 bases left in between. The CDR3 extends over 19 amino acids. CDR3 DNA sequence: TGCGCCAGCAGCCCGGGTCGGGGAGCCACAGCGGGCATGAACACTGAAGCTTTCTTT. Translated: CASSPGRGATAGMNTEAFF.

In this sample, this clone turned up a few times. The rearrangement uses TRBV12-3 or TRBV12-4 and TRBJ2-7; D call uncertain. CDR3 length equals 11 residues. Trimming left V 3 bases short and J 5 bases short, with 5 bases between. CDR3 sequence: CASSFSDEQYF. In DNA form, the CDR3 reads TGTGCCAGCAGTTTCTCAGACGAGCAGTACTTC.

V and J are TRBV28 and TRBJ2-3; 8 bases align to TRBD2. V lost 5 bases and J lost 4; bases outside the gene matches: 5. CDR3 length: 14 residues. Germline assignment: CDR1 MDHEN and CDR2 SYDVKM. The CDR3 bases are TGTGCCAGCAGTGGGACTAGGTGGTCAGATACGCAGTATTTT. Translation gives CASSGTRWSDTQYF.

This sequence joins TRBV12-3 or TRBV12-4 and TRBJ2-1; D call uncertain. Trimming stripped 1 base from V and 1 base from J, with 2 bases between. This CDR3 spans 13 amino acids. The CDR3 nucleotides are TGTGCCAGCAGTTTAGGATCCTACAATGAGCAGTTCTTC. It codes for CASSLGSYNEQFF.

This chain joins TRBV2 and TRBJ2-3; D not certain. The CDR3 sequence is 13 residues long. Germline values: CDR1 SNHLY, CDR2 FYNNEI. V shed 5 bases and J shed 2 bases, with 8 bases lying between them. The CDR3 sequence: CASSLSFTDTQYF. CDR3 nucleotide sequence: TGTGCCAGCAGTCTCAGTTTCACAGATACGCAGTATTTT.